This is a list of T cell receptor beta chains from one sample in a study of blood T cells in healthy people across ages. Each CDR3 protein gets one entry after TCRdb re-called the 5' RACE reads with MiXCR. The table records hundreds of thousands of distinct CDR3 sequences, around 27% of them present only once. These data were also reused for a study on T cells of mothers and their children.

Sequencing was done on a sample of blood. Source of these receptors: a boy aged 2 to 9 in good health. CDR3s include the opening cysteine and the closing phenylalanine or tryptophan. D genes are given only for firm matches. Clone size appears in some rows only: once, few, many, or a class for an expanded clone.

v_gene	j_gene	d_gene	abundance	CDR3nt	CDR3aa
TRBV7-2	TRBJ2-2	-	-	TGTGCCAGCAGCGCCTCCATCCGACAAGCGGGTCGCACCGGGGAGCTGTTTTTT	CASSASIRQAGRTGELFF
TRBV3-1	TRBJ1-5	-	-	TGTGCCAGCAGCCAAAGTCAGAGCAGCAATCAGCCCCAGCATTTT	CASSQSQSSNQPQHF
TRBV9	TRBJ2-3	-	-	TGTGCCAGCAGTGCCTTCTCCGACAGCACAGATCCGCAGTATTTT	CASSAFSDSTDPQYF
TRBV20-1	TRBJ2-3	TRBD2	-	TGCAGTGCTCCTAAACGGGCTAGCGGTTTCACAGATACGCAGTATTTT	CSAPKRASGFTDTQYF
TRBV25-1	TRBJ2-1	-	-	TGTGCCAGCAGTGCCGTAGCGCTAATCTCCTACAATGAGCAGTTCTTC	CASSAVALISYNEQFF
TRBV5-1	TRBJ1-2	TRBD1	many	TGCGCCAGCAGCTGGGACAGGAACTATGGCTACACCTTC	CASSWDRNYGYTF
TRBV20-1	TRBJ2-1	-	-	TGCAGTGCCCCACAATACAATGAGCAGTTCTTC	CSAPQYNEQFF
TRBV29-1	TRBJ1-1	-	-	TGCAGCGCCTGCCCCAGATTAAACACTGAAGCTTTCTTT	CSACPRLNTEAFF
TRBV10-1	TRBJ2-3	TRBD1	-	TGCGCCAGCAGTGATGGACAGGGTATTGCAGATACGCAGTATTTT	CASSDGQGIADTQYF
TRBV5-1	TRBJ2-5	TRBD1	few	TGCGCCAGCAGCTCGAGGGACAGGGGGCAAGAGACCCAGTACTTC	CASSSRDRGQETQYF
TRBV7-3	TRBJ1-3	-	few	TGTGCCAGCAGCTTATGGCAGAAACTCCCTGGAAACACCATATATTTT	CASSLWQKLPGNTIYF
TRBV7-2	TRBJ1-2	TRBD1	-	TGTGCCAGCAGCGTCCGGGACAGGGCGGTGGGCTACACCTTC	CASSVRDRAVGYTF
TRBV28	TRBJ2-3	-	-	TGTGCCAGCAGTGTCGCCGCCGCAGATACGCAGTATTTT	CASSVAAADTQYF
TRBV10-3	TRBJ1-3	-	-	TGTGCCATCAGCGACGCCGGGATCTTAAACACCATATATTTT	CAISDAGILNTIYF
TRBV13	TRBJ2-2	-	few	TGTGCCAGCAGCTTAGACCCGGGACCCACCGGGGAGCTGTTTTTT	CASSLDPGPTGELFF
TRBV9	TRBJ2-1	TRBD1	-	TGTGCCAGCAGCACTCCGCGAAAGGGGGCTGCCTACAATGAGCAGTTCTTC	CASSTPRKGAAYNEQFF
TRBV12-3/TRBV12-4	TRBJ2-1	-	few	TGTGCCAGCAATCGGGGTACGAATGAGCAGTTCTTC	CASNRGTNEQFF
TRBV10-2	TRBJ2-5	TRBD2	few	TGCGCCAGCAGTGAGGGGCGGGAGAGGGGGACCCAGTACTTC	CASSEGRERGTQYF
TRBV30	TRBJ2-1	TRBD2	-	TGTGCCTGGAGTGCATCACTAGCGGGAGTCCCTAGCGGCAATGAGCAGTTCTTC	CAWSASLAGVPSGNEQFF
TRBV7-6	TRBJ2-1	TRBD2	few	TGTGCCAGCAGCCTGACGCGGGGGACCTCCTACAATGAGCAGTTCTTC	CASSLTRGTSYNEQFF
TRBV20-1	TRBJ2-3	-	-	TGCAGTGCTAGAGTCAGGGTAACAGATACGCAGTATTTT	CSARVRVTDTQYF
TRBV7-6	TRBJ2-5	TRBD2	few	TGTGCCAGCAGCTTATCAACGCGGGGGGCCCCGTTCTTC	CASSLSTRGAPFF
TRBV2	TRBJ2-7	-	-	TGTGCCAGCAGTGATCGGTATCGGGACGAGCAGTACTTC	CASSDRYRDEQYF
TRBV20-1	TRBJ2-4	-	few	TGCAGTGCGAGAGACACCTTAGCCAAAAACATTCAGTACTTC	CSARDTLAKNIQYF
TRBV29-1	TRBJ1-2	-	few	TGCAGCGTTGAAGACAGCCCGTCTGGCTACACCTTC	CSVEDSPSGYTF
TRBV20-1	TRBJ2-7	TRBD2	few	TGCAGTGCTCCTTCTCTAGCGGGGAGCTCCTACGAGCAGTACTTC	CSAPSLAGSSYEQYF
TRBV6-5	TRBJ2-1	-	-	TGTGCCAGCAGAGGGCTAAAAACCAATGAGCAGTTCTTC	CASRGLKTNEQFF